A single sample is the source of the 18 T cell receptor beta chains below, sequenced in a study of T cells in Graves' hyperthyroidism and ophthalmopathy. TCR beta CDR3 regions were amplified from RNA. HTBI primers were employed in a first-round RT-PCR of the TCR CDR3. Each CDR3 protein gets one entry after TCRdb re-called the multiplex PCR reads with MiXCR. The profile covers 500,000 or so distinct CDR3 sequences, with 17% appearing a single time and roughly 18% taken by the ten largest. The sequenced sample was blood. These receptors all stem from a woman aged 18-30 years with Graves' ophthalmopathy.

This clonotype appeared a few times. V usage is TRBV6-1 and J usage is TRBJ1-4, with D uncertain. The CDR3 extends over 14 amino acids. The germline CDR1 and CDR2 sequences are MNHNS and SASEGT. Deletions cut 4 bases from V and 1 base from J, with 7 bases between. The CDR3 here is CASSVTRTNEKLFF. The DNA of the CDR3 is TGTGCCAGCAGTGTCACGAGAACTAATGAAAAACTGTTTTTT.

This clonotype was seen more than once but under ten times. This rearrangement joins TRBV9 to TRBJ1-6, with D perhaps TRBD1 (6 bases). V was pared by 4 bases and J by 10 bases, with 21 bases between. The CDR3 is 16 residues long. Germline V gene data show CDR1 as SGDLS and CDR2 as YYNGEE. The CDR3 spells CASSTTDSMGGSPLHF. The CDR3 nucleotides are TGTGCCAGCAGCACAACGGACAGCATGGGGGGATCACCCCTCCACTTT.

The table lists this clonotype with many counts. In nucleotides, the CDR3 is TGTGCCAGCAGTCTACTTACGGGGGGGCAGTACTTC. Amino acids: CASSLLTGGQYF. The rearrangement joins TRBV28 to TRBJ2-7; 7 nucleotides line up with TRBD2. J lost 9 bases, V lost 5 bases, and 7 bases had no gene match. This CDR3 spans 12 amino acids. Germline-derived CDR1 and CDR2 are MDHEN and SYDVKM.

This clonotype came up a few times. The gene calls are TRBV29-1 and TRBJ1-1; D unresolved. Germline CDR1 and CDR2: SQVTM and ANQGSEA. CDR3 length equals 9 residues. The CDR3 coding sequence is TGCAACGTGAACACTGAAGCTTTCTTT. It yields the protein CNVNTEAFF.

This clonotype was counted ten times or more. This chain uses TRBV20-1 with TRBJ2-7, with a tentative D call TRBD1 (5 bases). The CDR3 loop spans 16 amino acids. Per the germline V gene, CDR1 is DFQATT and CDR2 is SNEGSKA (reference sequence). The CDR3 reads CSQTPAPRTNSYEQYF. CDR3 nucleotide sequence: TGCAGCCAGACCCCCGCCCCGAGGACAAACTCCTACGAGCAGTACTTC.

In this sample, this clonotype turned up many times. As DNA, the CDR3 is TGTGCCAGCAGTGAAGACGAGGGTGAGCAGTTCTTC. Translated: CASSEDEGEQFF. The chain couples TRBV2 to TRBJ2-1; possibly TRBD2 for D (5 bases). The V gene lost 1 base and the J gene lost 9 bases, with 7 bases spanning the gap. Per the germline V gene, CDR1 is SNHLY and CDR2 is FYNNEI. The CDR3 totals 12 residues.

This chain joins TRBV13 and TRBJ2-3, with 10 bases lining up with TRBD2. The J segment lost 6 bases and the V segment lost 4 bases, leaving 10 bases of the junction unmatched. This CDR3 spans 16 amino acids. Germline CDR1 reads PRHDT; CDR2 reads FYEKMQ (reference sequence). CDR3 bases: TGTGCCAGCAGCTCGCCTTCTAGCGGGAGTTATGATACGCAGTATTTT. It yields the protein CASSSPSSGSYDTQYF.

The J gene is TRBJ2-3, the V gene TRBV15, with 7 nucleotides matching TRBD2. With V trimmed by 0 bases and J by 0 bases, 6 bases remained unmatched. Looked up from germline, CDR1 is LNHNV and CDR2 is YYDKDF (reference sequence). The CDR3 covers 17 residues. CDR3 coding DNA: TGTGCCACCAGCAGAGATTTAGCGGGTCATAGCACAGATACGCAGTATTTT. This gives the protein CATSRDLAGHSTDTQYF.

V is TRBV27 and J is TRBJ1-4, with D perhaps TRBD1 (6 bases). There are 15 residues in the CDR3. Trimming took 0 bases from V and 2 from J, leaving 7 bases between them. Germline CDR1 MNHEY, CDR2 SMNVEV (reference sequence). CDR3 loop: CASSLSGATNEKLFF. CDR3 nucleotides: TGTGCCAGCAGTTTATCGGGGGCCACTAATGAAAAACTGTTTTTT.

This clonotype came up a few times. The chain joins TRBV4-3 to TRBJ2-2, with D unresolved. V was cut by 0 bases and J by 6 bases, with 11 bases left in between. The germline V gene has CDR1 LGHNA and CDR2 YSLEER. This CDR3 spans 15 amino acids. CDR3 region: CASSQDPGWSGELFF. For the CDR3, the DNA is TGCGCCAGCAGCCAAGATCCGGGCTGGTCCGGGGAGCTGTTTTTT.

The chain links TRBV6-1 to TRBJ2-7; tentatively, D is TRBD1 (5 bases). V gave up 6 bases and J gave up 2 bases, with 17 bases separating them. From germline, CDR1 is MNHNS and CDR2 SASEGT. The length of the CDR3 is 15 residues. The CDR3 coding sequence is TGTGCCAGCAGCCTCCAAGCAAGGGGTGCCTACGAGCAGTACTTC. It codes for CASSLQARGAYEQYF.

The table lists this clonotype with a few counts. The chain couples TRBV9 to TRBJ1-2; TRBD1 aligns across 8 bases. The germline V gene encodes CDR1 SGDLS and CDR2 YYNGEE. This CDR3 contains 14 residues. Trimming removed 0 bases from V and 8 bases from J; junction bases left unmatched: 6. The CDR3 DNA follows: TGTGCCAGCAGCGTAGCAATGGGACAGGTCGGCTACACCTTC. Its protein product is CASSVAMGQVGYTF.

The rearrangement joins TRBV9 to TRBJ2-1; the D gene is possibly TRBD2 (5 bases). The CDR3 is 15 amino acids. Trimming cost V 4 bases and J 8 bases, with 19 bases left between them. CDR1 SGDLS and CDR2 YYNGEE come from the germline V gene. The CDR3 sequence is CASSPGLTAFDEQFF. The DNA of the CDR3 is TGTGCCAGCAGCCCCGGACTGACCGCGTTCGATGAGCAGTTCTTC.

This clonotype came up a few times. V is TRBV12-3 or TRBV12-4 and J is TRBJ1-1; weak D call: TRBD1 (5 bases). V was pared by 6 bases and J by 4 bases, with 18 bases between. The CDR3 contains 15 residues. The DNA of the CDR3 is TGTGCCAGCAGCCAATCGGACCCTGGGGGCACTGAAGCTTTCTTT. Translating it yields CASSQSDPGGTEAFF.

This clonotype was detected a few times. The gene calls are TRBV5-1 and TRBJ1-1, with a weak D call TRBD1 (6 bases). From germline, CDR1 is SGHRS and CDR2 YFSETQ. The CDR3 has 14 residues. V lost 3 bases, J lost 6 bases, and 15 bases lay in between. The CDR3 protein is CASSWSPGAAEAFF. The CDR3 DNA is TGCGCCAGCAGCTGGTCCCCAGGGGCCGCTGAAGCTTTCTTT.

This clonotype was detected many times. V is TRBV3-1 and J is TRBJ1-1; tentatively, D is TRBD1 (5 bases). Germline-derived CDR1 and CDR2 are LGHDT and YNNKEL (reference sequence). There are 13 residues in the CDR3. V lost 3 bases to trimming and J lost 3 bases, with 8 bases between them. CDR3 coding DNA: TGTGCCAGCAGCCAGGAGGGGCACACTGAAGCTTTCTTT. The encoded protein is CASSQEGHTEAFF.

The chain combines TRBV6-4 with TRBJ1-4, with D hard to call. Between the trimmed V and J ends, which lost 5 bases and 3 bases, there was a span of 4 bases. The germline V gene encodes CDR1 MRHNA and CDR2 SNTAGT. The CDR3 is 12 amino acids. CDR3 in amino acids: CASSPSNEKLFF. Written as DNA, the CDR3 is TGTGCCAGCAGTCCTTCTAATGAAAAACTGTTTTTT.

Ten or more counts support this clonotype. The genes are TRBV7-2 and TRBJ2-3; D might be TRBD1 (5 bases). Germline V CDR1 and CDR2: SGHTA, FQGNSA. The CDR3 has 12 residues. V gave up 5 bases and J gave up 9 bases, with 12 bases separating them. CDR3 coding DNA: TGTGCCAGCAGCCGATGGACATTGACGCAGTATTTT. The encoded protein is CASSRWTLTQYF.